Following are 20 T cell receptor beta chains from one sample sequenced in a study of shared clonotypes between healthy human individuals. Measured with immunoSEQ multiplex PCR; TCRdb has only the in-frame clones, and not every one. The sample has some 1.1 million clones; about 80% are singletons. The material sequenced was memory CD4+ T cells from PBMCs. Documented subset: CD45RA-negative fraction. The receptor set was obtained from a man younger than 35 in good health. Some clones in this sample may be carry-over from other donors' samples.

The gene calls are TRBV2 and TRBJ2-7; D is unclear. Germline CDR1 SNHLY, CDR2 FYNNEI. CDR3 length: 13 residues. The V and J ends lost 7 bases and 1 base respectively, with 11 bases between them. This chain's CDR3 is CASKDLGSYEQYF. The DNA for the CDR3 is TGTGCCAGCAAGGACCTGGGTTCCTACGAGCAGTACTTC.

The rearrangement links TRBV5-8 to TRBJ2-3; D is unresolved. The V gene's germline CDR1 is SGHTS and CDR2 YDEGEE. The CDR3 runs to 10 residues. CDR3 in DNA: TGTGGATACGGCGCGTATACGCAGTATTTT. It specifies CGYGAYTQYF.

The chain carries TRBV7-2 and TRBJ1-1, with 7 bases that match TRBD1. After removal of 5 bases from V and 6 bases from J, the junction contained 12 bases not matched to a gene. CDR3 length: 15 residues. Germline values: CDR1 SGHTA, CDR2 FQGNSA. CDR3 coding DNA: TGTGCCAGCAGCGCCCGGGTAGGGGGCGCGTCTGAAGCTTTCTTT. Residues: CASSARVGGASEAFF.

The chain employs TRBV28 and TRBJ2-3, with 7 nucleotides matching TRBD2. The CDR3 runs to 14 residues. J lost 3 bases, V lost 5 bases, and 5 bases had no gene match. In germline, CDR1 is MDHEN, CDR2 SYDVKM. The CDR3 protein is CASSPRGSTDTQYF. In nucleotides, the CDR3 is TGTGCCAGCAGTCCTCGCGGGAGTACAGATACGCAGTATTTT.

This clone came up a few times. The rearrangement joins TRBV27 to TRBJ2-1; D gene uncertain. V lost 6 bases, J lost 4 bases, and 10 bases lay in between. Germline loops: CDR1 MNHEY, CDR2 SMNVEV (reference sequence). The CDR3 has 13 residues. The CDR3 protein is CASRRERYNEQFF. The CDR3 DNA follows: TGTGCCAGCAGAAGGGAACGATACAATGAGCAGTTCTTC.

V gene TRBV10-3 combines with J gene TRBJ2-7, with 9 bases matching TRBD1. CDR1 ENHRY and CDR2 SYGVKD come from the germline V gene. The CDR3 consists of 14 residues. V lost 3 bases and J lost 6; bases outside the gene matches: 6. The CDR3 nucleotides read TGTGCCATCAGTGACTCACAGGGGGCGCGCGAGCAGTACTTC. This sequence encodes CAISDSQGAREQYF.

This chain links TRBV7-9 with TRBJ1-6; D unclear. The germline V gene encodes CDR1 SEHNR and CDR2 FQNEAQ (reference sequence). Trimming took 4 bases from V and 5 from J, leaving 15 bases between them. CDR3 length equals 16 residues. The CDR3 DNA is TGTGCCAGCAGCTCCGGTAGGGTGAGGAATAATTCACCCCTCCACTTT. It encodes CASSSGRVRNNSPLHF.

This clone was detected once. V and J are TRBV4-3 and TRBJ1-1; D is possibly TRBD1 (6 bases). The CDR3 length is 14 residues. V was clipped by 0 bases and J by 5 bases, with 10 bases between them. Germline lookup yields CDR1 LGHNA and CDR2 YSLEER. The CDR3 loop is CASSQDVRGTEAFF. CDR3 nucleotide sequence: TGCGCCAGCAGCCAAGATGTCAGGGGTACTGAAGCTTTCTTT.

This clone came up many times. This CDR3 is also generated by other DNA sequences in the sample. This rearrangement joins TRBV6-5 to TRBJ1-5, with a tentative D call TRBD1 (6 bases). The CDR3 length is 14 residues. Germline V gene data show CDR1 as MNHEY and CDR2 as SVGAGI. Trimming removed 5 bases from V and 5 bases from J, with 13 bases in between. CDR3 sequence reads: CASSKQGRDQPQHF. CDR3 sequence (DNA): TGTGCCAGCAGTAAGCAGGGGCGGGATCAGCCCCAGCATTTT.

The chain recombines TRBV7-8 with TRBJ1-5, with 7 bases identical to TRBD1. The CDR3 consists of 15 residues. V lost 5 bases, J lost 4 bases, and 8 bases stayed unmatched. The germline CDR1 and CDR2 sequences are SGHVS and FQNEAQ. CDR3 amino acids: CASSAMTGTNQPQHF. CDR3 coding DNA: TGTGCCAGCAGCGCCATGACAGGGACGAATCAGCCCCAGCATTTT.

This rearrangement joins TRBV5-1 to TRBJ2-2; the match to TRBD1 covers 7 bases. Germline CDR1 SGHRS, CDR2 YFSETQ. The V segment lost 4 bases and the J segment 7 bases; nucleotides outside the gene matches: 7. This CDR3 is 14 amino acids long. The CDR3 loop is CASSARQGNGELFF. CDR3 nucleotides: TGCGCCAGCAGCGCACGACAGGGAAACGGGGAGCTGTTTTTT. Looking up the rest from reference TRBV5-1 and TRBJ2-2 gives the full variable domain: KAGVTQTPRYLIKTRGQQVTLSCSPISGHRSVSWYQQTPGQGLQFLFEYFSETQRNKGNFPGRFSGRQFSNSRSEMNVSTLELGDSALYLCASSARQGNGELFFGEGSRLTVL.

The chain joins TRBV27 to TRBJ2-1; no reliable D call. The V end lost 5 bases, the J end lost 4 bases, and 18 bases lay between the germline ends. This CDR3 is built from 16 residues. Germline V gene data show CDR1 as MNHEY and CDR2 as SMNVEV (reference sequence). DNA for the CDR3: TGTGCCAGCAGTCGCTGGACCGGGTCCGCTTACAATGAGCAGTTCTTC. Translation gives CASSRWTGSAYNEQFF.

About this clone itself: This CDR3 is also generated by other DNA sequences in the sample. This chain links TRBV7-9 with TRBJ1-2; D call uncertain. There are 13 residues in the CDR3. Germline-derived CDR1 and CDR2 are SEHNR and FQNEAQ (reference sequence). V lost 3 bases to trimming and J lost 2 bases, with 7 bases between them. CDR3 amino acids: CASSLPQNYGYTF. In DNA, the CDR3 is TGTGCCAGCAGCTTGCCGCAAAACTATGGCTACACCTTC. The full variable domain, completed using reference TRBV7-9 and TRBJ1-2, is DTGVSQNPRHKITKRGQNVTFRCDPISEHNRLYWYRQTLGQGPEFLTYFQNEAQLEKSRLLSDRFSAERPKGSFSTLEIQRTEQGDSAMYLCASSLPQNYGYTFGSGTRLTVV.

This clone has ten or more counts. The rearrangement links TRBV11-2 to TRBJ1-1, with no clear D. V was pared by 2 bases and J by 6 bases, with 10 bases between. Germline CDR1 reads SGHAT; CDR2 reads FQNNGV. The CDR3 consists of 13 residues. The CDR3 DNA reads as TGTGCCAGCAGCTTACAGTTCAATTCTGAAGCTTTCTTT. Residues: CASSLQFNSEAFF.

V gene TRBV4-1 combines with J gene TRBJ1-2; 9 bases match TRBD1. Per germline, CDR1 MGHRA and CDR2 YSYEKL. The ends lost 0 bases at V and 6 bases at J; junction bases unmatched: 5. The CDR3 is made up of 15 amino acids. CDR3 protein: CASSQEFRDRDGYTF. The CDR3 nucleotides are TGCGCCAGCAGCCAAGAGTTCCGGGACAGGGATGGCTACACCTTC.

The chain combines TRBV18 with TRBJ2-1; 8 positions agree with TRBD2. The CDR3 consists of 15 residues. J lost 0 bases, V lost 5 bases, and 3 bases had no gene match. The V gene's germline CDR1 is KGHSH and CDR2 LQKENI. The CDR3 reads CASSVGTSSYNEQFF. CDR3 bases: TGTGCCAGCTCAGTGGGGACTAGCTCCTACAATGAGCAGTTCTTC.

The genes are TRBV5-1 and TRBJ1-4; TRBD1 agrees at 8 bases. After removal of 4 bases from V and 2 bases from J, the junction contained 4 bases not matched to a gene. CDR3 length: 15 amino acids. Per the germline V gene, CDR1 is SGHRS and CDR2 is YFSETQ. CDR3 DNA sequence: TGCGCCAGCAGCACACAGGGGGGCACTAATGAAAAACTGTTTTTT. This translates into CASSTQGGTNEKLFF.

This clone has more than one count but fewer than ten. Here the CDR3 reads CASIIRQSTEAFF. CDR3 DNA sequence: TGTGCCAGCATCATAAGACAGAGCACTGAAGCTTTCTTT. This sequence joins TRBV6-1 and TRBJ1-1, with D tentatively TRBD1 (5 bases). Germline values: CDR1 MNHNS, CDR2 SASEGT. V lost 7 bases and J lost 4, with 13 bases in between. This CDR3 spans 13 amino acids.

CDR3 in amino acids: CASITVPDNYGYTF. CDR3 sequence (DNA): TGTGCCAGCATTACGGTTCCGGATAACTATGGCTACACCTTC. The genes are TRBV6-1 and TRBJ1-2, with no clear D. V dropped 7 bases and J dropped 1 base, with 13 bases sitting between them. Germline lookup yields CDR1 MNHNS and CDR2 SASEGT. The length of the CDR3 is 14 residues.

The chain combines TRBV7-3 with TRBJ2-3; no firm D call. Trimming removed 5 bases from V and 0 bases from J, with 15 bases in between. In germline, CDR1 is SGHTA, CDR2 FQGTGA. The CDR3 is made up of 16 amino acids. CDR3 sequence (DNA): TGTGCCAGCAGCCCCCGCGTATTGAGAAGCACAGATACGCAGTATTTT. Protein product: CASSPRVLRSTDTQYF.